These 14 T cell receptor beta chains came from one sample sequenced in a study of siplizumab effects on memory and regulatory T cells. The table came from immunoSEQ multiplex PCR; TCRdb's copy has only in-frame clones and leaves some out. Here the sample spans tens of thousands of clones, just over 95% being singletons. Sample: naive CD8+ T cells sorted from blood. The source of these receptors is a human donor in good health.

The chain links TRBV5-6 to TRBJ2-7; no clear D gene. The length of the CDR3 is 15 residues. The germline V and J ends were trimmed by 0 bases and 4 bases, with 14 bases remaining between them. Germline V gene sequence: CDR1 SGHDT, CDR2 YYEEEE. The CDR3 is CASSLARGFFYEQYF. The CDR3 DNA is TGTGCCAGCAGCTTGGCCCGTGGTTTCTTTTACGAGCAGTACTTC.

The V call is TRBV19, the J call TRBJ1-1, with D possibly TRBD1 on 5 matching bases. Germline loops: CDR1 LNHDA, CDR2 SQIVND (reference sequence). The CDR3 runs to 13 residues. Trimming left V 6 bases short and J 3 bases short, with 11 bases between. In DNA, the CDR3 is TGTGCCAGTAGCGCGACAGAATACACTGAAGCTTTCTTT. Amino acids: CASSATEYTEAFF.

The V gene is TRBV6-6, the J gene TRBJ2-2, with 8 bases lining up with TRBD1. The V gene's germline CDR1 is MNHNY and CDR2 SVGAGI (reference sequence). This CDR3 contains 15 residues. J was trimmed by 4 bases and V by 1 base; bases with no gene match: 2. The CDR3 region has the DNA TGTGCCAGCAGTTACTGGGACAGGACCACCGGGGAGCTGTTTTTT. Its translation: CASSYWDRTTGELFF.

A single count supports this clone. The chain couples TRBV2 to TRBJ2-7; TRBD1 aligns across 8 bases. The CDR3 extends over 14 amino acids. Germline loops: CDR1 SNHLY, CDR2 FYNNEI. Trimming at V came to 3 bases and at J to 3 bases, leaving 4 bases not matched to a gene. The DNA for the CDR3 is TGTGCCAGCAGTGATCGGGACAGGTACTACGAGCAGTACTTC. Translation: CASSDRDRYYEQYF. Combining the CDR3 with reference TRBV2 and TRBJ2-7 gives the whole variable domain EPEVTQTPSHQVTQMGQEVILRCVPISNHLYFYWYRQILGQKVEFLVSFYNNEISEKSEIFDDQFSVERPDGSNFTLKIRSTKLEDSAMYFCASSDRDRYYEQYFGPGTRLTVT.

The chain links TRBV4-1 to TRBJ2-3; a weak D match, TRBD2 (5 bases). Trimming stripped 1 base from V and 6 bases from J, with 11 bases between. The CDR3 length is 14 residues. In germline, CDR1 is MGHRA, CDR2 YSYEKL. The CDR3 nucleotides are TGCGCCAGCAGCCAAGGAGGGTATTCGGATACGCAGTATTTT. It codes for CASSQGGYSDTQYF.

The chain recombines TRBV12-5 with TRBJ2-1; 7 bases fit TRBD1. Germline V gives CDR1 LGHNT, CDR2 FRNRAP. V was clipped by 6 bases and J by 4 bases; unmatched bases: 6. The CDR3 extends over 14 amino acids. CDR3 sequence: CASGTGTEYNEQFF. CDR3 in DNA: TGTGCTAGTGGCACCGGGACAGAGTACAATGAGCAGTTCTTC. The full variable domain, completed using reference TRBV12-5 and TRBJ2-1, is DARVTQTPRHKVTEMGQEVTMRCQPILGHNTVFWYRQTMMQGLELLAYFRNRAPLDDSGMPKDRFSAEMPDATLATLKIQPSEPRDSAVYFCASGTGTEYNEQFFGPGTRLTVL.

As DNA, the CDR3 is TGTGCCAGCGGCCGGGACAGGGATCACGAGCAGTACTTC. It encodes CASGRDRDHEQYF. This chain joins TRBV27 and TRBJ2-7; 9 bases are a match to TRBD1. The CDR3 contains 13 residues. J was trimmed by 5 bases and V by 8 bases; bases with no gene match: 7. Germline V gives CDR1 MNHEY, CDR2 SMNVEV (reference sequence).

The chain is built from TRBV11-2 and TRBJ2-5, with a possible D match to TRBD1 (5 bases). The J call may be wrong; the DNA end is better matched by TRBJ2-7. The germline CDR1 and CDR2 sequences are SGHAT and FQNNGV. The CDR3 runs to 11 residues. CDR3 residues: CASNKGYEQYF. As DNA, the CDR3 is TGTGCCAGCAATAAGGGGTACGAGCAGTACTTC.

V gene TRBV2 combines with J gene TRBJ1-1; D is undetermined. V lost 6 bases and J lost 1, with 9 bases in between. Germline-derived CDR1 and CDR2 are SNHLY and FYNNEI. The CDR3 has 13 residues. The chain's CDR3 is CASSDPPNTEAFF. Written as DNA, the CDR3 is TGTGCCAGCAGCGACCCCCCGAACACTGAAGCTTTCTTT.

The CDR3 DNA follows: TGCGCCAGCAGCCAGAAGAGCGGGGGGACGACAGATACGCAGTATTTT. Protein product: CASSQKSGGTTDTQYF. The J gene is TRBJ2-3, the V gene TRBV4-3; 9 positions agree with TRBD2. CDR1 and CDR2 from the germline V gene are LGHNA and YSLEER. V dropped 3 bases and J dropped 3; count of bases not matched to a gene: 7. The CDR3 sequence is 16 residues long.

The CDR3: CASSEAPIIVDSPLHF. CDR3 DNA sequence: TGTGCCAGCAGTGAAGCGCCCATTATTGTAGATTCACCCCTCCACTTT. The rearrangement joins TRBV2 to TRBJ1-6; D is unclear. Germline V gene data show CDR1 as SNHLY and CDR2 as FYNNEI. This CDR3 region has 16 residues. Trimming pared 0 bases from V and 8 bases from J, leaving 14 bases between. The whole variable domain, filled in from reference TRBV2 and TRBJ1-6, reads EPEVTQTPSHQVTQMGQEVILRCVPISNHLYFYWYRQILGQKVEFLVSFYNNEISEKSEIFDDQFSVERPDGSNFTLKIRSTKLEDSAMYFCASSEAPIIVDSPLHFGNGTRLTVT.

This chain links TRBV19 with TRBJ1-1, with D perhaps matching TRBD1 (5 bases). This CDR3 is 14 amino acids long. Germline V gene data show CDR1 as LNHDA and CDR2 as SQIVND (reference sequence). V was clipped by 5 bases and J by 7 bases, with 17 bases between them. The CDR3 loop reads CASSPGTGKGEAFF. For the CDR3, the DNA is TGTGCCAGTAGTCCTGGGACCGGAAAAGGTGAAGCTTTCTTT.

This chain's CDR3 is CASSHGRGENTEAFF. CDR3 coding DNA: TGCGCCAGCAGCCATGGTCGGGGAGAGAACACTGAAGCTTTCTTT. The rearrangement uses TRBV4-1 and TRBJ1-1; D gene ambiguous. Germline V gives CDR1 MGHRA, CDR2 YSYEKL. The length of the CDR3 is 15 residues. V lost 3 bases, J lost 1 base, and 12 bases lay in between.

This chain links TRBV7-2 with TRBJ2-7; no clear D gene. The length of the CDR3 is 11 residues. Looked up from germline, CDR1 is SGHTA and CDR2 is FQGNSA. V lost 3 bases and J lost 1, with 1 base in between. The CDR3, as DNA: TGTGCCAGCAGCTTTTCCTACGAGCAGTACTTC. Residues: CASSFSYEQYF. The full variable domain, its missing parts supplied by reference TRBV7-2 and TRBJ2-7, is GAGVSQSPSNKVTEKGKDVELRCDPISGHTALYWYRQSLGQGLEFLIYFQGNSAPDKSGLPSDRFSAERTGGSVSTLTIQRTQQEDSAVYLCASSFSYEQYFGPGTRLTVT.